The 24 T cell receptor beta chains below come from one sample, sequenced in a study of T cells in Graves' hyperthyroidism and ophthalmopathy. The investigators amplified TCR beta CDR3 regions from RNA transcripts. During a first-round RT-PCR of the TCR CDR3, the HTBI primer set was used. TCRdb re-analysed the multiplex PCR reads in MiXCR, keeping a single row per CDR3 protein. This sample has about 640,000 distinct CDR3 sequences, with under 25% found just once. The sequenced sample was blood. The receptors were gathered from a man aged 25 to 40 with Graves' ophthalmopathy.

This clonotype was detected many times. This chain connects TRBV7-2 to TRBJ1-1, with D uncertain. Germline assignment: CDR1 SGHTA and CDR2 FQGNSA. The CDR3 contains 13 residues. The V end was cut by 5 bases, the J end by 0 bases, with 7 bases between. For the CDR3, the DNA is TGTGCCAGCAGCACAGCCTTGAACACTGAAGCTTTCTTT. Its translation is CASSTALNTEAFF.

DNA of the CDR3: TGTGCCAGCAGCGGGGCCCTCGTGGGATCTGAAGCTTTCTTT. Translation: CASSGALVGSEAFF. This chain connects TRBV9 to TRBJ1-1; no clear D. From germline, CDR1 is SGDLS and CDR2 YYNGEE. Trimming removed 3 bases at V and 6 bases at J, with 15 bases between. This CDR3 comprises 14 residues.

CDR3 nucleotide sequence: TGTGCCAGCACCGCCGTCGGGGCCAGGGGTGAAAAACTGTTTTTT. Its protein product is CASTAVGARGEKLFF. V gene TRBV6-1 combines with J gene TRBJ1-4, with D possibly matching TRBD1 (6 bases). Germline V gene sequence: CDR1 MNHNS, CDR2 SASEGT. This CDR3 comprises 15 residues. Trimming took off 7 bases at V and 7 bases at J, with 19 bases between the two ends.

This clonotype was detected many times. V and J are TRBV3-1 and TRBJ1-1, with D maybe TRBD1 (5 bases). In germline, CDR1 is LGHDT, CDR2 YNNKEL (reference sequence). CDR3 length: 13 amino acids. The V end was cut by 5 bases, the J end by 0 bases, with 7 bases between. CDR3 sequence (DNA): TGTGCCAGCAGCGGGACGGTGAACACTGAAGCTTTCTTT. Encoded protein: CASSGTVNTEAFF. Full variable domain (missing parts from reference TRBV3-1 and TRBJ1-1): DTAVSQTPKYLVTQMGNDKSIKCEQNLGHDTMYWYKQDSKKFLKIMFSYNNKELIINETVPNRFSPKSPDKAHLNLHINSLELGDSAVYFCASSGTVNTEAFFGQGTRLTVV.

Many counts were recorded for this clonotype. The chain combines TRBV3-1 with TRBJ1-1, with unresolved D. Germline V gene lookup returns CDR1 LGHDT and CDR2 YNNKEL (reference sequence). The V end was cut by 4 bases, the J end by 1 base, with 10 bases between. CDR3 length equals 14 residues. This CDR3 is CASSLTTGNTEAFF. CDR3 bases: TGTGCCAGCAGCCTAACGACCGGGAACACTGAAGCTTTCTTT.

This clonotype was observed at least ten times. This chain connects TRBV27 to TRBJ1-5, with D unresolved. CDR3 length: 14 residues. Germline V gene lookup returns CDR1 MNHEY and CDR2 SMNVEV (reference sequence). V lost 4 bases and J lost 0, with 7 bases in between. The CDR3 DNA reads as TGTGCCAGCAGTTCGACATCTAGCAATCAGCCCCAGCATTTT. Protein product: CASSSTSSNQPQHF.

This clonotype was observed a few times. This chain links TRBV7-2 with TRBJ1-5; the match to TRBD1 covers 7 bases. The CDR3 is made up of 12 amino acids. CDR1 SGHTA and CDR2 FQGNSA come from the germline V gene. V shed 5 bases and J 8 bases; nucleotides not matched to a gene: 3. The CDR3 DNA reads TGTGCCAGCAGCAACAGGGGTGAGCCCCAGCATTTT. It translates to CASSNRGEPQHF.

This chain joins TRBV20-1 and TRBJ2-1; 12 bases line up with TRBD2. Trimming took 0 bases from V and 0 from J; bases not matched to a gene: 9. The CDR3 length is 19 residues. Germline CDR1 is DFQATT and CDR2 is SNEGSKA (reference sequence). DNA for the CDR3: TGCAGTGCTAGAGATTTTCGACTAGCGGGGGATAGCTCCTACAATGAGCAGTTCTTC. The encoded protein is CSARDFRLAGDSSYNEQFF.

This clonotype was observed at least ten times. The chain employs TRBV28 and TRBJ1-5, with D perhaps TRBD1 (6 bases). The germline V gene has CDR1 MDHEN and CDR2 SYDVKM. CDR3 length equals 15 residues. V was trimmed by 2 bases and J by 4 bases, leaving 12 bases between them. The CDR3 DNA is TGTGCCAGCAGTTTACTCGGGACACAAAATCAGCCCCAGCATTTT. Amino acid sequence: CASSLLGTQNQPQHF.

This clonotype was recorded a few times. The chain joins TRBV6-1 to TRBJ2-3, with D maybe TRBD1 (6 bases). Per germline, CDR1 MNHNS and CDR2 SASEGT. The CDR3 contains 15 residues. The V end was cut by 6 bases, the J end by 6 bases, with 19 bases between. The CDR3 spells CASRGRTAAEDTQYF. The CDR3 DNA reads as TGTGCCAGCAGAGGCCGGACAGCCGCGGAGGATACGCAGTATTTT.

CDR3 nucleotide sequence: TGTGCCTCCTCTGGGGACTCTGGAAACACCATATATTTT. Its translation is CASSGDSGNTIYF. V usage is TRBV30 and J usage is TRBJ1-3; D ambiguous. The germline V and J ends were trimmed by 7 bases and 0 bases, with 10 bases remaining between them. Germline assignment: CDR1 GTSNPN and CDR2 SVGIG (reference sequence). The CDR3 length is 13 residues.

The rearrangement uses TRBV6-1 and TRBJ2-5; 7 bases are shared with TRBD2. Germline CDR1 and CDR2: MNHNS and SASEGT. This CDR3 spans 14 amino acids. J gave up 4 bases and V 6 bases, and 8 bases lay outside the gene matches. The CDR3 nucleotides are TGTGCCAGCAGCTGGGGGGGGGGGGGAGAGACCCAGTACTTC. Amino acid sequence: CASSWGGGGETQYF.

In this sample, this clonotype turned up many times. V and J are TRBV5-1 and TRBJ2-3; D is unclear. The CDR3 loop spans 15 amino acids. Germline V gives CDR1 SGHRS, CDR2 YFSETQ. Trimming cost V 8 bases and J 3 bases, with 19 bases left between them. In DNA, the CDR3 is TGCGCCAGGCCCCGTGAGGACCCGAGGACAGATACGCAGTATTTT. Translating gives CARPREDPRTDTQYF.

This clonotype was counted only a few times. The chain uses TRBV28 and TRBJ2-7; 7 positions match TRBD1. CDR3 length equals 14 residues. Trimming took 1 base from V and 4 from J; bases not matched to a gene: 4. The germline gives CDR1 MDHEN, CDR2 SYDVKM. The DNA of the CDR3 is TGTGCCAGCAGTTTATACAGGGGACAATACGAGCAGTACTTC. Translation: CASSLYRGQYEQYF.

This clonotype was detected once. V and J are TRBV25-1 and TRBJ2-1; 11 bases agree with TRBD1. The CDR3 spans 16 residues. CDR1 and CDR2 (germline): MGHDK, SYGVNS. Germline trimming cut 3 bases from V and 11 bases from J; bases unmatched to any gene: 12. The CDR3 coding sequence is TGTGCCAGCAGTGATTACGGGACAGGGGGTTTGGGGAAGCAGTTCTTC. Amino acid sequence: CASSDYGTGGLGKQFF.

This clonotype was seen only a few times. The chain joins TRBV19 to TRBJ1-2; maybe TRBD1 (6 bases). V was shortened by 5 bases and J by 6 bases, with 16 bases between the two germline ends. The CDR3 is 14 residues long. Germline-derived CDR1 and CDR2 are LNHDA and SQIVND (reference sequence). The CDR3 nucleotides read TGTGCCAGTAGTCCTCCCGGGGGCGCGGATGGCTACACCTTC. It is translated as CASSPPGGADGYTF.

This clonotype was recorded at least ten times. The rearrangement uses TRBV5-1 and TRBJ2-1; D unresolved. The V gene lost 0 bases and the J gene lost 0 bases, with 4 bases spanning the gap. Germline loops: CDR1 SGHRS, CDR2 YFSETQ. CDR3 length: 14 amino acids. The CDR3 nucleotides are TGCGCCAGCAGCTTGGAGATCTCCTACAATGAGCAGTTCTTC. This gives the protein CASSLEISYNEQFF.

J is TRBJ2-1 and V is TRBV7-9; D remains ambiguous. V lost 4 bases to trimming and J lost 0 bases, with 10 bases between them. Germline loops: CDR1 SEHNR, CDR2 FQNEAQ (reference sequence). The CDR3 contains 15 residues. The CDR3 sequence is CASSSTVSSYNEQFF. CDR3 in DNA: TGTGCCAGCAGCTCTACGGTTAGCTCCTACAATGAGCAGTTCTTC.

This clonotype was observed once. The CDR3 nucleotides read TGTGCCAGCAGCCCATTTGTGGACCGCGCCGGGGAGACCCAGTACTTC. It translates to CASSPFVDRAGETQYF. V is TRBV5-6 and J is TRBJ2-5, with D unresolved. Germline V gives CDR1 SGHDT, CDR2 YYEEEE. CDR3 length: 16 residues. Trimming took 4 bases from V and 5 from J, leaving 21 bases between them.

Many counts were recorded for this clonotype. The chain employs TRBV28 and TRBJ1-2, with D perhaps TRBD1 (5 bases). The V gene's germline CDR1 is MDHEN and CDR2 SYDVKM. V was trimmed by 7 bases and J by 1 base, leaving 10 bases between them. This CDR3 comprises 13 residues. Here the CDR3 reads CASTLQDNYGYTF. The CDR3 DNA follows: TGTGCCAGCACGCTACAGGATAACTATGGCTACACCTTC.

This clonotype has at least ten counts. This chain joins TRBV30 and TRBJ1-5; 7 bases are a match to TRBD1. CDR1 and CDR2 (germline): GTSNPN, SVGIG (reference sequence). The CDR3 loop spans 13 amino acids. V trimming: 1 base; J trimming: 4 bases; junction bases outside the gene matches: 1. CDR3 sequence reads: CAWSARGNQPQHF. For the CDR3, the DNA is TGTGCCTGGAGTGCCAGGGGGAATCAGCCCCAGCATTTT.

This clonotype was observed many times. This rearrangement joins TRBV11-2 to TRBJ2-1; 7 positions agree with TRBD2. From germline, CDR1 is SGHAT and CDR2 FQNNGV. Trimming at V came to 8 bases and at J to 1 base, leaving 11 bases not matched to a gene. CDR3 size: 16 residues. In DNA, the CDR3 is TGTGCCAGCCGCACTTCTAGCGGCCAGTCCTACAATGAGCAGTTCTTC. It codes for CASRTSSGQSYNEQFF.

CDR3: CAISESKRGPYEQYF. CDR3 DNA: TGTGCCATCAGTGAGTCTAAAAGGGGACCCTACGAGCAGTACTTC. The rearrangement links TRBV10-3 to TRBJ2-7, with D tentatively TRBD1 or TRBD2 (5 bases each). This CDR3 is 15 amino acids long. Deletions cut 0 bases from V and 2 bases from J, with 11 bases between. Germline V CDR1 and CDR2: ENHRY, SYGVKD.

V and J are TRBV19 and TRBJ1-2; perhaps TRBD1 as D (6 bases). Trimming pared 5 bases from V and 2 bases from J, leaving 15 bases between. The CDR3 covers 15 residues. Germline V lookup: CDR1 LNHDA, CDR2 SQIVND (reference sequence). For the CDR3, the DNA is TGTGCCAGTAGTGGGGGCAGAGACAGCAACTATGGCTACACCTTC. This sequence encodes CASSGGRDSNYGYTF.